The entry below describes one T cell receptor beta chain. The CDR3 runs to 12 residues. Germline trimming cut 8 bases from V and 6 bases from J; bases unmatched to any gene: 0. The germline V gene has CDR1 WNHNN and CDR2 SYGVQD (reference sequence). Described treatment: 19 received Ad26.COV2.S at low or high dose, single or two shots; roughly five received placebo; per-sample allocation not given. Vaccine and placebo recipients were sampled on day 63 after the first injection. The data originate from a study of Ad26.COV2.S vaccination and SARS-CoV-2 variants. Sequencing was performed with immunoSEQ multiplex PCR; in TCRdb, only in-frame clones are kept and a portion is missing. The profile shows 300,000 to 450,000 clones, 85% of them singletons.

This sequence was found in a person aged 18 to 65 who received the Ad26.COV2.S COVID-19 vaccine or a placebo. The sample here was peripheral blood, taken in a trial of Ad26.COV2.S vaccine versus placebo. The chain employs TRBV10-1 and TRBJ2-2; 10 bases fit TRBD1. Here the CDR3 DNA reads TGCGCCAGCGGGACAGGGGCCGGGGAGCTGTTTTTT. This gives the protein CASGTGAGELFF.